This TCR beta chain was profiled in a study of shared clonotypes between healthy human individuals. Whole-study findings and limits: Represented diversity (both genetic and exposure-history) was limited by the small number of donors.

As to this clone: No antigen is known for it.

Only in-frame clones appear in the TCRdb table, and some are missing; sequencing was by immunoSEQ multiplex PCR. The sample yields millions of clones, roughly 95% seen once. V lost 0 bases, J lost 4 bases, and 5 bases stayed unmatched. The germline CDR1 and CDR2 sequences are MGHRA and YSYEKL. CDR3 length: 15 amino acids. Naive CD8 isolation took CD45RO-negative cells positively selected for CCR7 and excluded terminally differentiated effector memory CD45RA+ cells. This TCR was recovered from a man aged 18 to 35 in good health. Sequencing input: naive CD8+ T cells sorted from blood. This rearrangement joins TRBV4-1 to TRBJ2-7; 8 bases align to TRBD2. The CDR3: CASSQESGSGYEQYF. CDR3 DNA: TGCGCCAGCAGCCAAGAAAGCGGGAGCGGATACGAGCAGTACTTC.